The T cell receptor (beta chain) under discussion was sequenced for a study of cytomegalovirus exposure and HLA in healthy donors. The PCR was carried out with 60 Vbeta primers and 13 Jbeta primers. Authors' processing steps: A follow-up analysis tallied 70 million to 80 million unique TCR beta chains, roughly 10 million shared. The table came from immunoSEQ multiplex PCR; TCRdb's copy has only in-frame clones and leaves some out. That table is the source of V, J and clone size, and D and trimming were worked out from the DNA. Among around 150,000 clones listed, around 80% were seen once. This clone was observed a handful of times. The trim removed 5 bases at V and 7 bases at J, leaving 3 bases unmatched. The germline V gene encodes CDR1 WSHSY and CDR2 SAAADI. This CDR3 is 14 amino acids long.

The clonotype originates from a human donor in good health. The sample taken for sequencing was PBMCs. The chain is built from TRBV10-2 and TRBJ2-1; 12 nucleotides align to TRBD2. The CDR3 here is CASSLAGGLNEQFF. CDR3 DNA: TGCGCCAGCAGTCTAGCGGGGGGGCTAAATGAGCAGTTCTTC.